The 27 T cell receptor beta chains given below trace back to one sample, sequenced in a study of CD8+CD57+ T cells in acquired aplastic anemia (dated by TCRdb to the late 2010s). Sequenced on an Illumina HiSeq 2000. Genomic DNA served as template for TCR beta VDJ combination and CDR3 sequence profiling. TCRdb reprocessing: public reads trimmed at Q25 with fastp, clones called with MiXCR, in-frame beta chains kept. Under each unique CDR3 protein, matching rows form one entry showing the most common genes and DNA. This sample lists roughly 130,000 distinct CDR3 sequences; about 48% were detected once. The ten biggest clones cover roughly 2.7% of the sample. The sequenced sample was sorted CD4+, CD8+, or CD8+CD57+ T cells (not recorded which) from PBMCs. These receptor sequences come from a human donor in good health, serving as a control.

This clonotype turned up a few times. This chain links TRBV4-3 with TRBJ2-7; TRBD1 aligns across 11 bases. The CDR3 runs 16 residues. Germline trimming cut 0 bases from V and 5 bases from J; bases unmatched to any gene: 6. Germline-derived CDR1 and CDR2 are LGHNA and YSLEER. CDR3 DNA sequence: TGCGCCAGCAGCCAAGAGGACAGGGGGCTTATCGACGAGCAGTACTTC. It specifies CASSQEDRGLIDEQYF.

The chain joins TRBV24-1 to TRBJ2-1, with D tentatively TRBD1 (5 bases). Germline CDR1 KGHDR, CDR2 SFDVKD. Deletions cut 0 bases from V and 1 base from J, with 6 bases between. The CDR3 is made up of 15 amino acids. Written as DNA, the CDR3 is TGTGCCACCAGTGATTTGTGGACATCCTACAATGAGCAGTTCTTC. Its protein is CATSDLWTSYNEQFF.

This clonotype has ten or more counts. One end of the junction does not line up with germline, which may come from a read error. The rearrangement joins TRBV11-1 to TRBJ2-1; maybe TRBD2 (6 bases). Germline CDR1 reads SGHAT; CDR2 reads FQDESV (reference sequence). The CDR3 length is 11 residues. The CDR3 reads CASSLAGEVIF. The CDR3 DNA reads as TGTGCCAGCAGCTTAGCGGGGGAGGTGATCTTC.

This clonotype was recorded many times. V is TRBV2 and J is TRBJ1-6, with 10 positions matching TRBD1. The CDR3 is 14 amino acids. The junction had 4 bases not matched to a gene; V was cut back by 6 bases and J by 8 bases. Germline values: CDR1 SNHLY, CDR2 FYNNEI. The CDR3 nucleotides read TGTGCCAGCAGACCGGGACAGGGGTATTCACCCCTCCACTTT. Translating gives CASRPGQGYSPLHF.

The V gene is TRBV11-1, the J gene TRBJ1-4, with TRBD1 matching 12 bases. Per the germline V gene, CDR1 is SGHAT and CDR2 is FQDESV (reference sequence). The CDR3 has 17 amino acids. After removal of 5 bases from V and 3 bases from J, the junction contained 7 bases not matched to a gene. CDR3 nucleotides: TGTGCCAGCAGCAATCCGGGACAGGGGGCGCCTAATGAAAAACTGTTTTTT. It translates to CASSNPGQGAPNEKLFF. The variable domain in full, with the rest retrieved from reference TRBV11-1 and TRBJ1-4, is EAEVAQSPRYKITEKSQAVAFWCDPISGHATLYWYRQILGQGPELLVQFQDESVVDDSQLPKDRFSAERLKGVDSTLKIQPAELGDSAMYLCASSNPGQGAPNEKLFFGSGTQLSVL.

The rearrangement links TRBV2 to TRBJ1-6; a weak D match, TRBD1 (5 bases). CDR1 is SNHLY and CDR2 is FYNNEI in the germline V gene. This CDR3 has 13 residues. V was shortened by 4 bases and J by 9 bases, with 10 bases between the two germline ends. CDR3 residues: CASSGVGTSPLHF. Here the CDR3 DNA reads TGTGCCAGCAGTGGGGTCGGGACTTCACCCCTCCACTTT.

This clonotype was observed at least ten times. The CDR3 loop is CSGGDWGTDGYTF. The CDR3 DNA sequence: TGCAGCGGAGGGGATTGGGGCACCGATGGCTACACCTTC. The chain joins TRBV29-1 to TRBJ1-2, with D tentatively TRBD1 (5 bases). The length of the CDR3 is 13 residues. In germline, CDR1 is SQVTM, CDR2 ANQGSEA. V gave up 7 bases and J gave up 6 bases, with 18 bases separating them.

The rearrangement links TRBV6-1 to TRBJ2-1, with D maybe TRBD2 (5 bases). The germline V gene has CDR1 MNHNS and CDR2 SASEGT. The V and J ends lost 6 bases and 5 bases respectively, with 8 bases between them. The CDR3 is 12 amino acids. For the CDR3, the DNA is TGTGCCAGCAGCCACGGGGACAATGAGCAGTTCTTC. As protein: CASSHGDNEQFF.

This clonotype occurred many times. The CDR3 loop reads CASSLAVSLQGANEQYF. The CDR3 DNA reads TGCGCCAGCAGCTTGGCCGTATCACTACAGGGGGCTAACGAGCAGTACTTC. This chain links TRBV5-1 with TRBJ2-7; 9 nucleotides align to TRBD1. The V gene's germline CDR1 is SGHRS and CDR2 YFSETQ. The CDR3 is 17 amino acids. Trimming took 0 bases from V and 5 from J; bases not matched to a gene: 12.

This clonotype showed up many times. V and J are TRBV5-6 and TRBJ1-2; 11 bases line up with TRBD1. Unmatched junction bases numbered 6, after V lost 3 bases and J lost 8 bases. Germline CDR1 reads SGHDT; CDR2 reads YYEEEE. CDR3 length: 14 residues. CDR3 DNA sequence: TGTGCCAGCAGCTCCGGACAGGGGGCTGTCGGCTACACCTTC. Amino acid sequence: CASSSGQGAVGYTF. The whole variable domain, filled in from reference TRBV5-6 and TRBJ1-2, reads DAGVTQSPTHLIKTRGQQVTLRCSPKSGHDTVSWYQQALGQGPQFIFQYYEEEERQRGNFPDRFSGHQFPNYSSELNVNALLLGDSALYLCASSSGQGAVGYTFGSGTRLTVV.

The V and J genes are TRBV29-1 and TRBJ2-1; a possible D gene is TRBD2 (6 bases). V dropped 7 bases and J dropped 9 bases, with 25 bases sitting between them. The CDR3 sequence is 15 residues long. Germline V gene sequence: CDR1 SQVTM, CDR2 ANQGSEA. The CDR3 DNA follows: TGCAGCGCTGGGGCGGCGGGGCAAGGAGGCGGTGAGCAGTTCTTC. This translates into CSAGAAGQGGGEQFF.

This clonotype was seen a few times. This sequence joins TRBV12-3 or TRBV12-4 and TRBJ1-3; D remains unclear. The V gene lost 4 bases and the J gene lost 3 bases, with 13 bases spanning the gap. CDR3 size: 15 residues. The CDR3 sequence: CASSSAQTDGNTIYF. As DNA, the CDR3 is TGTGCCAGCAGTTCAGCCCAGACGGATGGAAACACCATATATTTT.

This clonotype has at least ten counts. The chain carries TRBV6-5 and TRBJ2-1; D may be TRBD1 (6 bases). Germline loops: CDR1 MNHEY, CDR2 SVGAGI. V lost 4 bases and J lost 6, with 16 bases in between. The CDR3 contains 15 residues. The CDR3 here is CASSSPAGTLNEQFF. DNA for the CDR3: TGTGCCAGCAGTTCCCCCGCCGGGACACTCAATGAGCAGTTCTTC.

The chain has TRBV5-8 and TRBJ1-1; a possible D gene is TRBD1 (5 bases). Trimming stripped 0 bases from V and 5 bases from J, with 11 bases between. The CDR3 has 14 residues. Germline lookup yields CDR1 SGHTS and CDR2 YDEGEE. CDR3 in DNA: TGTGCCAGCAGCTTGGAGGGCAGGGAGACTGAAGCTTTCTTT. This translates into CASSLEGRETEAFF. Full variable domain (remainder filled in from reference TRBV5-8 and TRBJ1-1): EAGVTQSPTHLIKTRGQQATLRCSPISGHTSVYWYQQALGLGLQFLLWYDEGEERNRGNFPPRFSGRQFPNYSSELNVNALELEDSALYLCASSLEGRETEAFFGQGTRLTVV.

The V gene is TRBV7-2, the J gene TRBJ2-5; 10 nucleotides align to TRBD2. The CDR3 extends over 15 amino acids. Germline values: CDR1 SGHTA, CDR2 FQGNSA. V dropped 0 bases and J dropped 4; count of bases not matched to a gene: 2. The CDR3 nucleotides are TGTGCCAGCAGCTTAGCCCCTAGCGGGAGAGAGACCCAGTACTTC. Encoded protein: CASSLAPSGRETQYF. The whole variable domain, remainder taken from reference TRBV7-2 and TRBJ2-5, is GAGVSQSPSNKVTEKGKDVELRCDPISGHTALYWYRQSLGQGLEFLIYFQGNSAPDKSGLPSDRFSAERTGGSVSTLTIQRTQQEDSAVYLCASSLAPSGRETQYFGPGTRLLVL.

The chain joins TRBV7-9 to TRBJ2-3; maybe TRBD1 (6 bases). The CDR3 runs 16 residues. Per the germline V gene, CDR1 is SEHNR and CDR2 is FQNEAQ (reference sequence). The germline V and J ends were trimmed by 3 bases and 4 bases, with 17 bases remaining between them. As DNA, the CDR3 is TGTGCCAGCAGCTTGGGGACACACCAAGCCGCAGATACGCAGTATTTT. Translated: CASSLGTHQAADTQYF. Together with reference TRBV7-9 and TRBJ2-3, the CDR3 gives the full variable domain: DTGVSQNPRHKITKRGQNVTFRCDPISEHNRLYWYRQTLGQGPEFLTYFQNEAQLEKSRLLSDRFSAERPKGSFSTLEIQRTEQGDSAMYLCASSLGTHQAADTQYFGPGTRLTVL.

This clonotype has at least ten counts. The chain links TRBV3-1 to TRBJ2-3; perhaps TRBD1 as D (5 bases). CDR3 length: 13 amino acids. V was shortened by 1 base and J by 4 bases, with 6 bases between the two germline ends. CDR1 is LGHDT and CDR2 is YNNKEL in the germline V gene (reference sequence). CDR3 nucleotide sequence: TGTGCCAGCAGCCAAGTCAGGGCAGATACGCAGTATTTT. Encoded protein: CASSQVRADTQYF.

A remark on this clonotype: As the CDR3 is not closed by the conserved phenylalanine or tryptophan, this likely results from a read error. The chain uses TRBV6-1 and TRBJ2-7; 9 bases map to TRBD2. Per germline, CDR1 MNHNS and CDR2 SASEGT. CDR3 length: 14 amino acids. J was trimmed by 2 bases and V by 8 bases; bases with no gene match: 7. The CDR3 coding sequence is TGTGCCAGCTCGCGGGGGGGGGCAACCTACGAGCAGTACCTC. It specifies CASSRGGATYEQYL.

The V call is TRBV19, the J call TRBJ1-1; 9 nucleotides agree with TRBD1. J was trimmed by 1 base and V by 8 bases; bases with no gene match: 5. Per the germline V gene, CDR1 is LNHDA and CDR2 is SQIVND (reference sequence). The CDR3 is 14 residues long. CDR3 nucleotides: TGTGCCAGTTGGGACAGGGCCGGGAACACTGAAGCTTTCTTT. This gives the protein CASWDRAGNTEAFF.

This clonotype has a handful of counts. The J gene is TRBJ2-1, the V gene TRBV15, with 9 bases aligning to TRBD1. CDR3 size: 16 residues. The trim removed 4 bases at V and 8 bases at J, leaving 12 bases unmatched. Per germline, CDR1 LNHNV and CDR2 YYDKDF (reference sequence). The CDR3 DNA reads as TGTGCCACCAGCACGTATTTGGGGACAGGGAATGATGAGCAGTTCTTC. The encoded protein is CATSTYLGTGNDEQFF. Looking up the rest from reference TRBV15 and TRBJ2-1 gives the full variable domain: DAMVIQNPRYQVTQFGKPVTLSCSQTLNHNVMYWYQQKSSQAPKLLFHYYDKDFNNEADTPDNFQSRRPNTSFCFLDIRSPGLGDTAMYLCATSTYLGTGNDEQFFGPGTRLTVL.

This clonotype was counted only a few times. The chain employs TRBV19 and TRBJ2-7, with 8 bases that match TRBD2. J gave up 2 bases and V 7 bases, and 4 bases lay outside the gene matches. Germline-derived CDR1 and CDR2 are LNHDA and SQIVND (reference sequence). This CDR3 is built from 13 residues. The CDR3 region is CASNARGAYEQYF. CDR3 bases: TGTGCCAGTAATGCGCGGGGGGCCTACGAGCAGTACTTC.

The chain is built from TRBV5-1 and TRBJ2-7, with TRBD1 matching 7 bases. V gave up 0 bases and J gave up 8 bases; unmatched junction bases: 5. Germline V gene data show CDR1 as SGHRS and CDR2 as YFSETQ. This CDR3 is 13 amino acids long. CDR3 sequence: CASSLEGTAQQYF. Here the CDR3 DNA reads TGCGCCAGCAGCTTGGAGGGGACAGCTCAGCAGTACTTC.

This clonotype occurred once. The V call is TRBV9, the J call TRBJ1-2; D gene ambiguous. Germline CDR1 SGDLS, CDR2 YYNGEE. CDR3 length: 12 residues. V was cut by 5 bases and J by 8 bases, with 13 bases left in between. The CDR3 nucleotides read TGTGCCAGCAGTTACAAGGGAGAAGGCTACACCTTC. This sequence encodes CASSYKGEGYTF.

This clonotype was counted a few times. V and J are TRBV9 and TRBJ1-3; D gene uncertain. V was pared by 3 bases and J by 0 bases, with 4 bases between. CDR1 is SGDLS, CDR2 YYNGEE, per germline. The CDR3 runs 13 residues. The CDR3 is CASSGNSGNTIYF. The CDR3 bases are TGTGCCAGCAGCGGGAACTCTGGAAACACCATATATTTT.

The CDR3 here is CASSEAWTGTEAFF. The CDR3 DNA is TGTGCCAGCAGTGAAGCCTGGACAGGGACTGAAGCTTTCTTT. V usage is TRBV2 and J usage is TRBJ1-1, with 8 bases lining up with TRBD1. CDR3 size: 14 residues. Germline trimming cut 0 bases from V and 5 bases from J; bases unmatched to any gene: 2. Germline CDR1 is SNHLY and CDR2 is FYNNEI.

This clonotype was seen more than once but under ten times. A read error may explain this, as a much larger clone is one base away. This chain uses TRBV28 with TRBJ1-6; D might be TRBD1 (5 bases). The CDR3 consists of 18 residues. Germline V gives CDR1 MDHEN, CDR2 SYDVKM. The CDR3 spells CASSSPHPQGWRNPPLHF. CDR3 sequence (DNA): TGTGCCAGCAGTTCCCCACATCCCCAGGGATGGCGTAATCCACCCCTCCACTTT.

The chain carries TRBV7-2 and TRBJ1-6; D is undetermined. The CDR3 spans 14 residues. The germline CDR1 and CDR2 sequences are SGHTA and FQGNSA. Trimming removed 1 base from V and 5 bases from J, with 6 bases in between. The CDR3 DNA sequence: TGTGCCAGCAGCTTAGGGCATCATAATTCACCCCTCCACTTT. It codes for CASSLGHHNSPLHF.